This TCR beta chain was observed in a study of blood T cell repertoires in COVID-19. Study background: Material from acute and convalescent COVID-19 was sourced from the United States, Italy and Spain. T cells, B-cell-depleted T cells, or PBMCs provided the cDNA or gDNA that served as material.

Per the authors' pipeline: How many nucleated cells were present was estimated from reference gene primer amplification. Generated by immunoSEQ multiplex PCR, the TCRdb table keeps only in-frame clones and is missing some. Clonal size and the V and J genes are those of that table, whereas D and trimming came from the DNA. The sample contains about 220,000 clones, about 85% of which appear only once. Germline CDR1 and CDR2: SGHDN and FVKESK. CDR3 length: 14 amino acids. V was shortened by 4 bases and J by 8 bases, with 18 bases between the two germline ends. The chain recombines TRBV14 with TRBJ2-7; tentatively, D is TRBD1 (6 bases). Sample: peripheral blood. The TCR originated in a man aged 30 to 45 with active or convalescent COVID-19. For the CDR3, the DNA is TGTGCCAGCAGCCCTGGGGGCACGGTTTATAAGCAGTACTTC. Encoded protein: CASSPGGTVYKQYF.